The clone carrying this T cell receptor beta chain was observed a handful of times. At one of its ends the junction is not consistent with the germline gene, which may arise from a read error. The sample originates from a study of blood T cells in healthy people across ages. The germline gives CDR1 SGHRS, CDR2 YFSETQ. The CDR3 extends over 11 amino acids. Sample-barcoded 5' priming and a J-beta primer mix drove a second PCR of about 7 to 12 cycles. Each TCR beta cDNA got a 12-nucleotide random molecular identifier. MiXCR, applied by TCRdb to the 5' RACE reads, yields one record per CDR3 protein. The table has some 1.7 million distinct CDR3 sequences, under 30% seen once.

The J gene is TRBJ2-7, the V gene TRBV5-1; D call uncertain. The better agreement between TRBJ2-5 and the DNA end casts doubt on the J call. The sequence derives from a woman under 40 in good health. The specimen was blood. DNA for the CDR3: TGCGCCGGCAGCTTTGCGAAGACCCAGTACTTC. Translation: CAGSFAKTQYF.